These T cell receptor beta chains were read from a single sample in a study of T cell changes during pregnancy in multiple sclerosis. TCRdb's copy holds only in-frame clones and misses some; the assay was immunoSEQ multiplex PCR. Of around 63,000 clones listed, roughly 91% were seen once; the top ten hold approximately 1.4%. Sequenced material: peripheral blood, taken after pregnancy. The source of these receptors is a female donor in good health, enrolled as a control in a pregnancy study. CDR3s include the opening cysteine and the closing phenylalanine or tryptophan. A D gene is named only where the DNA matches it firmly. Size values are once, few and many counts, or a class for expanded clones, and some rows have none.

J,D,size,V,CDR3,DNA
TRBJ1-1,TRBD1,NA,TRBV29-1,CSAGGQENWVVTEAFF,TGCAGCGCCGGGGGACAGGAGAATTGGGTGGTCACTGAAGCTTTCTTT
TRBJ2-3,NA,once,TRBV2,CASSEGQGGDTQYF,TGTGCCAGCAGTGAAGGGCAGGGAGGAGATACGCAGTATTTT
TRBJ1-2,NA,once,TRBV7-9,CASSLGGAVGYGYTF,TGTGCCAGCAGCTTGGGGGGTGCGGTCGGATATGGCTACACCTTC
TRBJ2-7,NA,NA,TRBV19,CASSPGRGGSSYEQYF,TGTGCCAGTAGTCCGGGCCGGGGAGGTTCCTCCTACGAGCAGTACTTC
TRBJ1-1,NA,NA,TRBV10-3,CATQEVNTEAFF,TGTGCCACGCAGGAGGTGAACACTGAAGCTTTCTTT
TRBJ1-2,NA,NA,TRBV19,CASSIDLEEATNYGYTF,TGTGCCAGTAGTATAGATCTTGAAGAGGCCACTAACTATGGCTACACCTTC
TRBJ2-3,NA,NA,TRBV6-5,CASSLRTGTSTDTQYF,TGTGCCAGCAGTTTACGTACCGGGACTAGCACAGATACGCAGTATTTT
TRBJ1-1,NA,few,TRBV9,CASSVASRGSEAFF,TGTGCCAGCAGCGTAGCTTCCAGGGGTAGTGAAGCTTTCTTT
TRBJ2-3,TRBD2,NA,TRBV9,CASSAEAGGTDTQYF,TGTGCCAGCAGCGCGGAGGCGGGGGGCACAGATACGCAGTATTTT
TRBJ1-1,NA,NA,TRBV4-3,CASSQDLVSGGAFF,TGCGCCAGCAGCCAAGATTTGGTTTCGGGGGGAGCTTTCTTT
TRBJ1-2,NA,NA,TRBV7-2,CASSAPGRREGYTF,TGTGCCAGCAGCGCCCCGGGCCGGAGGGAGGGCTACACCTTC
TRBJ1-2,NA,few,TRBV30,CAVGDFNYGYTF,TGTGCCGTAGGGGACTTCAACTATGGCTACACCTTC
TRBJ2-1,TRBD2,NA,TRBV19,CASSIVGGGPIEQFF,TGTGCCAGTAGTATAGTCGGCGGGGGGCCTATTGAGCAGTTCTTC
TRBJ2-4,TRBD2,NA,TRBV4-3,CASSQDPPSGGAVGKNIQYF,TGCGCCAGCAGCCAAGATCCCCCTAGCGGGGGGGCCGTGGGCAAAAACATTCAGTACTTC
TRBJ2-7,TRBD1,NA,TRBV4-2,CASSQVGQGSNEQYF,TGTGCCAGCAGCCAAGTGGGACAGGGGAGTAACGAGCAGTACTTC
TRBJ1-2,NA,NA,TRBV5-1,CASSLGTSNYGYTF,TGCGCCAGCAGCTTGGGGACAAGCAACTATGGCTACACCTTC
TRBJ2-1,NA,NA,TRBV7-2,CASSLHSTTGTSVYNEQFF,TGTGCCAGCAGCTTACATTCGACGACGGGGACTTCGGTCTACAATGAGCAGTTCTTC
TRBJ1-2,NA,NA,TRBV19,CASTKPGVLYGYTF,TGTGCCAGTACCAAACCGGGAGTCCTCTATGGCTACACCTTC
TRBJ1-6,NA,NA,TRBV10-3,CAISESQQGGNSPLHF,TGTGCCATCAGTGAGTCGCAGCAGGGAGGTAATTCACCCCTCCACTTT
TRBJ1-6,NA,NA,TRBV7-2,CASSLDSSYNSPLHF,TGTGCCAGCAGCTTAGACAGCTCCTATAATTCACCCCTCCACTTT
TRBJ2-1,TRBD2,NA,TRBV14,CASSQGTSGGPWGEQFF,TGTGCCAGCAGCCAAGGGACTAGCGGGGGCCCTTGGGGTGAGCAGTTCTTC
TRBJ2-5,TRBD2,NA,TRBV4-2,CASSQVVSAGGYQETQYF,TGTGCCAGCAGCCAAGTGGTATCGGCGGGGGGTTACCAAGAGACCCAGTACTTC
TRBJ1-1,NA,few,TRBV19,CASSINGAHTEAFF,TGTGCCAGTAGTATTAATGGGGCGCACACTGAAGCTTTCTTT